These 14 T cell receptor beta chains originate from one sample sequenced in a study of monozygotic twins with inflammatory bowel disease. No DNA is given; TCRdb re-called the 5' RACE reads and lists each CDR3 protein once. Its clone listing holds 350,000 to 400,000 distinct CDR3 sequences. Sequencing was done on a sample of blood. These receptor sequences come from a human donor with ulcerative colitis or Crohn's disease, or a healthy co-twin of an affected twin (not recorded which).

The gene calls are TRBV3-1 and TRBJ1-5. The CDR3 contains 15 residues. Germline lookup yields CDR1 LGHDT and CDR2 YNNKEL (reference sequence). CDR3 in amino acids: CASSQDGFSNQPQHF.

The V gene is TRBV5-6, the J gene TRBJ2-3. CDR3 length equals 11 residues. The germline CDR1 and CDR2 sequences are SGHDT and YYEEEE. The chain's CDR3 is CASSRVDTQYF.

The rearrangement uses TRBV27 and TRBJ2-5. The CDR3 is 13 residues long. Germline lookup yields CDR1 MNHEY and CDR2 SMNVEV (reference sequence). The chain's CDR3 is CASSPYLQETQYF.

The J gene is TRBJ1-1, the V gene TRBV7-2. The CDR3 is 14 amino acids. From germline, CDR1 is SGHTA and CDR2 FQGNSA. CDR3 loop: CASSLRVRDTEAFF.

The chain links TRBV6-5 to TRBJ2-7; lacking DNA, the TRBD1 call made by TCRdb goes unchecked. There are 15 residues in the CDR3. CDR1 is MNHEY, CDR2 SVGAGI, per germline. This chain's CDR3 is CASSYSVDTLGEQYF.

This chain uses TRBV7-6 with TRBJ2-5; TCRdb reports TRBD2, a call that lacks DNA to check it against. Germline V gene data show CDR1 as SGHVS and CDR2 as FNYEAQ. The CDR3 is 16 residues long. CDR3: CASSLGASGEKETQYF.

This rearrangement joins TRBV5-1 to TRBJ1-1. The CDR3 extends over 14 amino acids. CDR1 SGHRS and CDR2 YFSETQ come from the germline V gene. The CDR3: CASTGTGPRGEAFF.

The chain combines TRBV15 with TRBJ2-7. Per germline, CDR1 LNHNV and CDR2 YYDKDF (reference sequence). The CDR3 length is 13 residues. The CDR3 protein is CATSREFRYEQYF.

The chain couples TRBV12-3 or TRBV12-4 to TRBJ1-5; TCRdb outputs TRBD1, but without DNA this stays unchecked. The CDR3 runs 15 residues. The CDR3 loop reads CASRSDRGWNQPQHF.

The chain employs TRBV7-2 and TRBJ2-2; TCRdb designates TRBD1, a call that cannot be tested without DNA. CDR1 and CDR2 (germline): SGHTA, FQGNSA. This CDR3 spans 17 amino acids. CDR3 region: CASSLELRGRDTGELFF.

The chain joins TRBV29-1 to TRBJ1-1; as DNA is missing, the TRBD1 call by TCRdb cannot be tested. The germline gives CDR1 SQVTM, CDR2 ANQGSEA. CDR3 size: 13 residues. The CDR3 loop is CSVEEGGNTEAFF.

The V call is TRBV5-1, the J call TRBJ2-3; TCRdb's assignment of TRBD2 cannot be checked, as there is no DNA. The CDR3 consists of 16 residues. The germline V gene encodes CDR1 SGHRS and CDR2 YFSETQ. CDR3 region: CASSIGTSTKADTQYF.

The J gene is TRBJ2-2, the V gene TRBV12-3 or TRBV12-4. This CDR3 comprises 13 residues. CDR3 region: CASSLAQTGELFF.

This chain connects TRBV5-5 to TRBJ2-5. The CDR3 is 13 residues long. Germline CDR1 is SGHKS and CDR2 is YYEKEE (reference sequence). CDR3 sequence: CASSLVQQETQYF.